The source of this T cell receptor (beta chain) is a study of blood T cells in healthy people across ages. The CDR3 spans 15 residues. Germline values: CDR1 SGHRS, CDR2 YFSETQ. A word on this clonotype: The antigen is undetermined. The junction shows a germline mismatch at one end, possibly a read error.

Isolated PBMCs totaled at least 6.5 million in each sample. With a J-beta primer mix and a sample-barcoded 5' primer, a second PCR ran about 7 to 12 cycles. MiXCR, run by TCRdb on the 5' RACE reads, gives a single entry per CDR3 protein. The table shows 700,000 or so distinct CDR3 sequences, with roughly two fifths occurring only once. Study-level points and caveats: TCR beta diversity per million T cells fell roughly linearly with age. Both naive CD4+ cell counts and diversity were greater in long-lived donors than in aged donors.

V is TRBV5-1 and J is TRBJ2-3, with TRBD2 identical over 8 bases. Sequenced material: blood. This TCR came from a man aged 80 or over in good health. This CDR3 reads CASRLETSVTDTQYF. In DNA form, the CDR3 reads TGCGCCAGCAGATTGGAGACTAGCGTTACAGATACGCAGTATTTT. The full variable domain, with the rest looked up from reference TRBV5-1 and TRBJ2-3, is KAGVTQTPRYLIKTRGQQVTLSCSPISGHRSVSWYQQTPGQGLQFLFEYFSETQRNKGNFPGRFSGRQFSNSRSEMNVSTLELGDSALYLCASRLETSVTDTQYFGPGTRLTVL.